This is a list of T cell receptor beta chains from one sample in a study of HIV-infected patients and healthy controls. TCRdb reprocessed the 5' RACE reads with MiXCR, giving one entry per CDR3 protein. The sample has 65,000 to 70,000 distinct CDR3 sequences, about 17% seen once. Sample: CD4+ T cells from blood. The receptors derive from a human donor in good health. Both conserved end residues are part of each CDR3. Each record gives: D gene, J gene, clone size, V gene, CDR3 protein, CDR3 DNA. D genes are given only for firm matches. Part of the rows lack a size; the others show once, few, many or a class for expanded clones.

d_call: NA; j_call: TRBJ2-1; clone_size: NA; v_call: TRBV20-1; cdr3_aa: CSASGPNGGNEQFF; cdr3_nt: TGCAGTGCTAGCGGACCCAATGGGGGCAATGAGCAGTTCTTC
d_call: NA; j_call: TRBJ1-1; clone_size: once; v_call: TRBV5-1; cdr3_aa: CASSSDRFLTEAFF; cdr3_nt: TGCGCCAGCAGCTCCGACAGGTTCCTCACTGAAGCTTTCTTT
d_call: NA; j_call: TRBJ2-7; clone_size: many; v_call: TRBV29-1; cdr3_aa: CSVGLQGLSQTYEQYF; cdr3_nt: TGCAGCGTTGGGTTACAGGGACTGAGTCAAACCTACGAGCAGTACTTC
d_call: NA; j_call: TRBJ2-1; clone_size: many; v_call: TRBV20-1; cdr3_aa: CSARERVLINEQFF; cdr3_nt: TGCAGTGCTAGGGAACGGGTCCTAATCAATGAGCAGTTCTTC
d_call: NA; j_call: TRBJ1-1; clone_size: medium-sized; v_call: TRBV27; cdr3_aa: CASSLRPFDTEAFF; cdr3_nt: TGTGCCAGCAGTTTGAGACCTTTCGACACTGAAGCTTTCTTT
d_call: NA; j_call: TRBJ1-5; clone_size: NA; v_call: TRBV12-3/TRBV12-4; cdr3_aa: CASSLRGTRNQPQHF; cdr3_nt: TGTGCCAGCAGTTTAAGAGGGACAAGAAATCAGCCCCAGCATTTT
d_call: NA; j_call: TRBJ1-6; clone_size: few; v_call: TRBV7-2; cdr3_aa: CASSIQTLAGSPLHF; cdr3_nt: TGTGCCAGCAGCATCCAGACACTTGCAGGTTCACCCCTCCACTTT
d_call: TRBD2; j_call: TRBJ2-3; clone_size: few; v_call: TRBV5-1; cdr3_aa: CASSLGLAGSTDTQYF; cdr3_nt: TGCGCCAGCAGCTTGGGACTAGCGGGGAGCACAGATACGCAGTATTTT
d_call: NA; j_call: TRBJ1-5; clone_size: few; v_call: TRBV7-2; cdr3_aa: CASSLGVVNQPQHF; cdr3_nt: TGTGCCAGCAGCTTAGGGGTAGTGAATCAGCCCCAGCATTTT
d_call: NA; j_call: TRBJ1-3; clone_size: NA; v_call: TRBV4-3; cdr3_aa: CASSQDRLTGNTIYF; cdr3_nt: TGCGCCAGCAGCCAAGATCGGCTTACTGGAAACACCATATATTTT
d_call: NA; j_call: TRBJ1-3; clone_size: NA; v_call: TRBV5-1; cdr3_aa: CASSLEAVSSGNTIYF; cdr3_nt: TGCGCCAGCAGCTTGGAGGCAGTCAGCTCTGGAAACACCATATATTTT
d_call: TRBD1; j_call: TRBJ1-1; clone_size: few; v_call: TRBV12-3/TRBV12-4; cdr3_aa: CASSLGQGVTEAFF; cdr3_nt: TGTGCCAGCAGTTTGGGGCAGGGGGTCACTGAAGCTTTCTTT
d_call: NA; j_call: TRBJ1-1; clone_size: NA; v_call: TRBV7-2; cdr3_aa: CASSSTGSAEAFF; cdr3_nt: TGTGCCAGCAGCTCCACAGGGTCTGCTGAAGCTTTCTTT
d_call: NA; j_call: TRBJ2-1; clone_size: few; v_call: TRBV5-1; cdr3_aa: CASSLAPNEQFF; cdr3_nt: TGCGCCAGCAGCTTGGCCCCGAATGAGCAGTTCTTC
d_call: NA; j_call: TRBJ1-4; clone_size: NA; v_call: TRBV14; cdr3_aa: CASRVGNSPNEKLFF; cdr3_nt: TGTGCCAGCAGAGTTGGGAACTCCCCTAATGAAAAACTGTTTTTT
d_call: TRBD2; j_call: TRBJ2-1; clone_size: NA; v_call: TRBV20-1; cdr3_aa: CSARDSGGSPSNEQFF; cdr3_nt: TGCAGTGCTAGAGATTCGGGGGGGAGTCCGTCCAATGAGCAGTTCTTC
d_call: NA; j_call: TRBJ2-2; clone_size: many; v_call: TRBV6-5; cdr3_aa: CASHRSRTTNTGELFF; cdr3_nt: TGTGCCAGCCATCGCTCGAGGACAACGAACACCGGGGAGCTGTTTTTT